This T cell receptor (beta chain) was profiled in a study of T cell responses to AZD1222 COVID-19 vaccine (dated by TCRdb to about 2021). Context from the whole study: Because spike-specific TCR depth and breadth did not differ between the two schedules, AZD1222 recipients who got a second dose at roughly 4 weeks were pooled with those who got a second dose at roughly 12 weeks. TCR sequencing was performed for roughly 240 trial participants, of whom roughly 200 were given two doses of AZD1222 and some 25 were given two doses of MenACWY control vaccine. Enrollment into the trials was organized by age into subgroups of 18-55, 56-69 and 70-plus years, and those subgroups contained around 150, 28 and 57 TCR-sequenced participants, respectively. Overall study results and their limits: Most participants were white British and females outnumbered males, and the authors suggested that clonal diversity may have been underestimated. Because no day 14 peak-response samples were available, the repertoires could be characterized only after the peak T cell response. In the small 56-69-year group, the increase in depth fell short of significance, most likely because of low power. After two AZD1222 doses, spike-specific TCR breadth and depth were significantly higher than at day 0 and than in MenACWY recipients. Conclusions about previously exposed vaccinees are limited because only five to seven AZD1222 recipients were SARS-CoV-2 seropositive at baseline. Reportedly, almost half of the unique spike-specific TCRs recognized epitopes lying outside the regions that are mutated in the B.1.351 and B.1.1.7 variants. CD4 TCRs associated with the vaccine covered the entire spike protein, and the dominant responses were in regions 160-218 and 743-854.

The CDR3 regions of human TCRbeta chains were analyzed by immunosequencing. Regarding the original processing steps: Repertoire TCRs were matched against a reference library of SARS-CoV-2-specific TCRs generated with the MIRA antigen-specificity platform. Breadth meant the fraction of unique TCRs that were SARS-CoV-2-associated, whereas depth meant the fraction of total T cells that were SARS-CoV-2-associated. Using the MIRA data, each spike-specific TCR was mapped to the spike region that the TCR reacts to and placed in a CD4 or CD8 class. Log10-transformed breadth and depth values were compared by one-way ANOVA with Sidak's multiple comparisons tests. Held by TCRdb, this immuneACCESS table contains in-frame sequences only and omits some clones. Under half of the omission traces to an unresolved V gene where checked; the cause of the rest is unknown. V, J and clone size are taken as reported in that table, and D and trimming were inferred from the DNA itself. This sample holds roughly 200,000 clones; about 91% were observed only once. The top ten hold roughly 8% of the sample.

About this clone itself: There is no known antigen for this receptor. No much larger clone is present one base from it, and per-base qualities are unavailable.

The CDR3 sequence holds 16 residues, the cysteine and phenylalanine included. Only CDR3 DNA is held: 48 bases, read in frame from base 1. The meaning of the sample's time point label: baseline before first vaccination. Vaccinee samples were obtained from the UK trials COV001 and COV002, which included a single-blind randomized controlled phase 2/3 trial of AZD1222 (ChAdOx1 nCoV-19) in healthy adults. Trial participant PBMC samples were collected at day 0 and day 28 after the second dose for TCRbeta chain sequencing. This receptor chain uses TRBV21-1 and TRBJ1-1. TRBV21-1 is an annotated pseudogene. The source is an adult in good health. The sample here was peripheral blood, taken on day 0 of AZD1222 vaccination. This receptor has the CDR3 CASSKITKQEGTEAFF. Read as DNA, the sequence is TGTGCCAGCAGCAAAATAACGAAACAGGAGGGAACTGAAGCTTTCTTT.